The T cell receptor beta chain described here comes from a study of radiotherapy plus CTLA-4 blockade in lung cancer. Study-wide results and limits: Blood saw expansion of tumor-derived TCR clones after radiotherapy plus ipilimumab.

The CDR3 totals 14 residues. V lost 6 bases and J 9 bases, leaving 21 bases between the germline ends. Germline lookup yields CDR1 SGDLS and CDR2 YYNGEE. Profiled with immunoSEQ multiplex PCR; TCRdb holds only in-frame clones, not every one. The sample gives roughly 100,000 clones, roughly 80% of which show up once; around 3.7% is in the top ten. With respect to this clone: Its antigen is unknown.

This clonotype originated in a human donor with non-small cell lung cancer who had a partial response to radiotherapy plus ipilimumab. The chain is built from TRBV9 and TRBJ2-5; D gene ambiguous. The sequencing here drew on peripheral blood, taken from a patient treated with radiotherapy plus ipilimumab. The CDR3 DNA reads TGTGCCAGCACCCGTTCGGTCGCTGGCGAGGCCCAGTACTTC. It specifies CASTRSVAGEAQYF.